This paragraph reports one T cell receptor beta chain. Its antigen is as yet unknown. CDR3 size: 16 residues. Looked up from germline, CDR1 is SGHVS and CDR2 is FQNEAQ. V lost 3 bases and J lost 4; bases outside the gene matches: 9. This specimen comes from a study of cytomegalovirus exposure and HLA in healthy donors. Whole-study findings and limits: According to the study, roughly 160 TCR beta chains were cytomegalovirus-associated.

Amplification used 60 Vbeta primers and 13 Jbeta primers. Sequencing used immunoSEQ multiplex PCR; TCRdb keeps in-frame clones, though not all of them. The sample consists of around 120,000 clones, approximately 78% of them appearing once. The source material was PBMCs. The rearrangement joins TRBV7-8 to TRBJ2-1; TRBD1 matches at 7 bases. This receptor was identified in a woman aged 40-49 years in good health and CMV-seropositive. The DNA of the CDR3 is TGTGCCAGCAGCTTTAGTAGGGGGACAGAGTACAATGAGCAGTTCTTC. Protein sequence: CASSFSRGTEYNEQFF.